The sequence of this T cell receptor (beta chain) was determined in a study of blood T cells in healthy people across ages. In germline, CDR1 is SGHTA, CDR2 FQGNSA. V lost 4 bases and J lost 0, with 9 bases in between. This CDR3 spans 14 amino acids. A second PCR of 7 to 11 cycles used a sample-barcoded 5' primer and a J-beta primer mix. Using its own MiXCR run on the 5' RACE reads, TCRdb lists one record per CDR3 protein. The table includes around 780,000 distinct CDR3 sequences, 56% detected once. Extractions gave at least 5.5 micrograms of total RNA per sample. This clonotype was counted between two and nine times.

Sequencing was carried out using blood. V is TRBV7-2 and J is TRBJ1-2, with unresolved D. The source of this sequence is a man in his forties in good health. CDR3 in DNA: TGTGCCAGCAGCTCCAGAAATACTAACTATGGCTACACCTTC. Encoded protein: CASSSRNTNYGYTF.